What follows is one TCR beta chain and its context. With 60 Vbeta and 13 Jbeta primers, the PCR was carried out. TCRdb's table, derived via immunoSEQ multiplex PCR, lists solely in-frame clones and lacks some. The sample has approximately 150,000 clones, 75% to 85% seen once. V gave up 4 bases and J gave up 7 bases; unmatched junction bases: 13. Per germline, CDR1 SGHRS and CDR2 YFSETQ. This CDR3 spans 15 amino acids. This sample is drawn from a study of cytomegalovirus exposure and HLA in healthy donors. The clonotype was recovered from a man younger than 40 in good health and CMV-seronegative. This chain connects TRBV5-1 to TRBJ1-1; 7 bases line up with TRBD1. The sample taken for sequencing was PBMCs. CDR3 sequence reads: CASSQAFGQAHEAFF. CDR3 bases: TGCGCCAGCAGCCAGGCCTTCGGACAGGCCCATGAAGCTTTCTTT.